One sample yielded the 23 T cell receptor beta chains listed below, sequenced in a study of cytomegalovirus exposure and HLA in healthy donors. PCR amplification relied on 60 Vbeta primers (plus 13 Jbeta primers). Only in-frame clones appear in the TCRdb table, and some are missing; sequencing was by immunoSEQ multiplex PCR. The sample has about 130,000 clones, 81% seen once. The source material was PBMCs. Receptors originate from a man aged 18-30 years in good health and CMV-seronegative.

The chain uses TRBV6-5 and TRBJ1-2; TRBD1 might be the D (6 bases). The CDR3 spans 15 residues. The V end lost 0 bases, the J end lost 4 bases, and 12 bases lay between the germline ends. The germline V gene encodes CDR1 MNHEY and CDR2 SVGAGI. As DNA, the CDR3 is TGTGCCAGCAGTTACTCGAGAGGGGACACCTATGGCTACACCTTC. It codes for CASSYSRGDTYGYTF.

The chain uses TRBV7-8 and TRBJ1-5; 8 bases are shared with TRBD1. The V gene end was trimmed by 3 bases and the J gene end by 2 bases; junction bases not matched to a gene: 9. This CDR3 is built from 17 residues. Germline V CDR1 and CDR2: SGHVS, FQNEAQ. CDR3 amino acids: CASSFFLQGAGNQPQHF. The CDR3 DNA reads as TGTGCCAGCAGCTTTTTCCTCCAGGGGGCCGGCAATCAGCCCCAGCATTTT.

As DNA, the CDR3 is TGCGCCAGCAGCGAGGGACAGGGGGAAGCTTTCTTT. Translating it yields CASSEGQGEAFF. The chain has TRBV5-1 and TRBJ1-1; 10 nucleotides match TRBD1. The CDR3 is 12 residues long. After removal of 4 bases from V and 8 bases from J, the junction contained 2 bases not matched to a gene. The V gene's germline CDR1 is SGHRS and CDR2 YFSETQ.

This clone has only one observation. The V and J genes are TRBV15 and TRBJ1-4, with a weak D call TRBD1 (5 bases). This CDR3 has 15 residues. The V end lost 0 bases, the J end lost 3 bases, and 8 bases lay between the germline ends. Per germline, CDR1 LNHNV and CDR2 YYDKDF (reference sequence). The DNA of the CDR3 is TGTGCCACCAGCAGAGATCCGGGGGCTAATGAAAAACTGTTTTTT. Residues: CATSRDPGANEKLFF.

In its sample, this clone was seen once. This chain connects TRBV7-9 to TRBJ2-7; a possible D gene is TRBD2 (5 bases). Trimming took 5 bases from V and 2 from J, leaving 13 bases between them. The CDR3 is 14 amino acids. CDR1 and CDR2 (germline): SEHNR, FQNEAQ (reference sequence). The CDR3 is CASSPVGVAYEQYF. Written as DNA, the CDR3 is TGTGCCAGCAGCCCAGTCGGGGTGGCCTACGAGCAGTACTTC.

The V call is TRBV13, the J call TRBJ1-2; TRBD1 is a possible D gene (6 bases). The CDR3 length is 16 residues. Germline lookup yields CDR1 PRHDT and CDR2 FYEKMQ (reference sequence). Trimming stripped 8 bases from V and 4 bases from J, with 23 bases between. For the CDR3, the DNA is TGTGCCAGCGGGCTCGGTGGGGGCGCGAATCCCTATGGCTACACCTTC. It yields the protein CASGLGGGANPYGYTF. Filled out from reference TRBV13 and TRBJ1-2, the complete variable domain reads AAGVIQSPRHLIKEKRETATLKCYPIPRHDTVYWYQQGPGQDPQFLISFYEKMQSDKGSIPDRFSAQQFSDYHSELNMSSLELGDSALYFCASGLGGGANPYGYTFGSGTRLTVV.

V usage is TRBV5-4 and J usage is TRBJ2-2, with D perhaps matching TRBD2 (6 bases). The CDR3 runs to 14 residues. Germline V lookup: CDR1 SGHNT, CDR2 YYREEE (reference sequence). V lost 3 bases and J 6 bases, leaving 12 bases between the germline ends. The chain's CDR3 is CASSWRGSPGELFF. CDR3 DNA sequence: TGTGCCAGCAGCTGGCGGGGAAGCCCCGGGGAGCTGTTTTTT.

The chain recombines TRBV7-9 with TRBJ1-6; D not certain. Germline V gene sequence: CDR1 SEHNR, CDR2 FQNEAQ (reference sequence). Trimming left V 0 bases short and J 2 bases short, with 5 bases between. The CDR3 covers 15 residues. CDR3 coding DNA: TGTGCCAGCAGCTTAGCCGGGACCTATAATTCACCCCTCCACTTT. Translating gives CASSLAGTYNSPLHF.

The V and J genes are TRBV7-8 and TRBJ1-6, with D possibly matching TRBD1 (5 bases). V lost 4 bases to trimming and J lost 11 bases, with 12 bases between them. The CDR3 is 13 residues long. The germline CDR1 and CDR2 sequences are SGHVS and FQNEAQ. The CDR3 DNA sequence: TGTGCCAGCAGCTCCGGAGGGGATACACCCCTCCACTTT. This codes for CASSSGGDTPLHF.

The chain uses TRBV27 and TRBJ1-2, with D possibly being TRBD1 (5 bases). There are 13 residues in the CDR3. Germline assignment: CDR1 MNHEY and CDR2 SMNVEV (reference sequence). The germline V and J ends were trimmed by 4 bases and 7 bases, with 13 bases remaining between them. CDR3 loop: CASSWRGLFGYTF. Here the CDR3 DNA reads TGTGCCAGCAGTTGGCGGGGCCTGTTTGGCTACACCTTC.

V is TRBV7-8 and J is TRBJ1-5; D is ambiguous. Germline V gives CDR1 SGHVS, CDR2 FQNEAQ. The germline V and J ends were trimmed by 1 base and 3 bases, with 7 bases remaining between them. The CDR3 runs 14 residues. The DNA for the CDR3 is TGTGCCAGCAGCTTAGGATCTACCAATCAGCCCCAGCATTTT. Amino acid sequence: CASSLGSTNQPQHF.

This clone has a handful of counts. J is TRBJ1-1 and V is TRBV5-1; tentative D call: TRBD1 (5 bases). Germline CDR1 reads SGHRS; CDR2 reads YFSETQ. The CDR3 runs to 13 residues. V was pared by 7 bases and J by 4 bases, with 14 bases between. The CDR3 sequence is CASRLQGVTEAFF. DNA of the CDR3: TGCGCCAGCCGATTACAAGGGGTCACTGAAGCTTTCTTT.

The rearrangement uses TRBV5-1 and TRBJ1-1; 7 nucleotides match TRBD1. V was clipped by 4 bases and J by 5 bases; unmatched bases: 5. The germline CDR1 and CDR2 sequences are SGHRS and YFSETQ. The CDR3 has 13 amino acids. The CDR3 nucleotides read TGCGCCAGCAGCGACGACAGGGTTACTGAAGCTTTCTTT. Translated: CASSDDRVTEAFF.

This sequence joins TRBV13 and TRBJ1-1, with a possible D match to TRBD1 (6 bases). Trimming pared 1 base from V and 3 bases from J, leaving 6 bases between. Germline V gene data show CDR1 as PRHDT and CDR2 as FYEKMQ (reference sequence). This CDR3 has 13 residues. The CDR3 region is CASSLDRDTEAFF. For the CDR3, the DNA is TGTGCCAGCAGCTTAGACAGGGACACTGAAGCTTTCTTT.

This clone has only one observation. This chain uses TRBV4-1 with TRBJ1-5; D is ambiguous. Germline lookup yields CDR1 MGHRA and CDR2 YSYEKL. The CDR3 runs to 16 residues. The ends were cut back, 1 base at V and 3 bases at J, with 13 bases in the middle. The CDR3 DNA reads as TGCGCCAGCAGCCAAGCTACCCCAGGCCCCAATCAGCCCCAGCATTTT. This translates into CASSQATPGPNQPQHF.

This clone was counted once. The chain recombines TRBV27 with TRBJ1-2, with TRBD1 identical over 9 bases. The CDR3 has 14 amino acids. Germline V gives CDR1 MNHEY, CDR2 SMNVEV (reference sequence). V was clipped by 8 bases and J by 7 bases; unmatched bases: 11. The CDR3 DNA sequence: TGTGCCAGCTTGGGGGGGACAGGGATCAGTGGCTACACCTTC. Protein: CASLGGTGISGYTF.

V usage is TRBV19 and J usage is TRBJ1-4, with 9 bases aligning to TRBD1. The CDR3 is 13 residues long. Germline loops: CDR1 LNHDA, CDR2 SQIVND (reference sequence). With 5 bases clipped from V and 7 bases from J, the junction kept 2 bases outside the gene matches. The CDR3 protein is CASSGDRAEKLFF. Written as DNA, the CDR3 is TGTGCCAGTAGTGGGGACAGGGCTGAAAAACTGTTTTTT.

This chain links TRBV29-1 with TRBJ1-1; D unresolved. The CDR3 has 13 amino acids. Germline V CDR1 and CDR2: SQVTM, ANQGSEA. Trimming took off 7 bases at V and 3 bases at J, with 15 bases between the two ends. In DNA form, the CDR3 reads TGCAGCGCCAGACATCGTCCGGACACTGAAGCTTTCTTT. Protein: CSARHRPDTEAFF.

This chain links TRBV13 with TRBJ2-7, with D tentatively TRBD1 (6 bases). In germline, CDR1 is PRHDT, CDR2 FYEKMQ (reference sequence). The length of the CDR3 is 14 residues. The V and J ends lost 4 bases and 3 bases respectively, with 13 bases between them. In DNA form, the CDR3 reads TGTGCCAGCAGCTCCACAGGGAACGTCTACGAGCAGTACTTC. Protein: CASSSTGNVYEQYF.

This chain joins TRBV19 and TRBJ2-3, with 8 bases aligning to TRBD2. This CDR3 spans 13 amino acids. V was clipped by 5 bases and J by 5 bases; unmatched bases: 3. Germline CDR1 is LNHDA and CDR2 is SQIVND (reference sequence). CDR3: CASSGGGLDTQYF. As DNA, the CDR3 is TGTGCCAGTAGTGGCGGGGGGTTAGATACGCAGTATTTT.

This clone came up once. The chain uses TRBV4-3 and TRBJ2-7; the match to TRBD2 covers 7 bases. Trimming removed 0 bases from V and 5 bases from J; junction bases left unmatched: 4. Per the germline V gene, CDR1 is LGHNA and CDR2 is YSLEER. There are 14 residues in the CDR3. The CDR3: CASSQELGGNEQYF. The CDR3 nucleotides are TGCGCCAGCAGCCAAGAACTGGGGGGGAACGAGCAGTACTTC.

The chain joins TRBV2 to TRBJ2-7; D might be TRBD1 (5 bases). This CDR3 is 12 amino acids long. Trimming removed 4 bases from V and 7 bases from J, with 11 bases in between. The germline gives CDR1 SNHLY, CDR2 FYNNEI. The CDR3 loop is CASSGTPEEQYF. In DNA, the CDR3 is TGTGCCAGCAGTGGGACACCCGAGGAGCAGTACTTC. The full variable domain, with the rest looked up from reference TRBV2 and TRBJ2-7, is EPEVTQTPSHQVTQMGQEVILRCVPISNHLYFYWYRQILGQKVEFLVSFYNNEISEKSEIFDDQFSVERPDGSNFTLKIRSTKLEDSAMYFCASSGTPEEQYFGPGTRLTVT.

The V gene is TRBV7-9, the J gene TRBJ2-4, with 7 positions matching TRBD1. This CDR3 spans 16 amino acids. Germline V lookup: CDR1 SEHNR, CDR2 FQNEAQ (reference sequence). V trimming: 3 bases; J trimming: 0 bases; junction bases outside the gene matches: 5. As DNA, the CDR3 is TGTGCCAGCAGCTTCGGGACAGTACTAGCCAAAAACATTCAGTACTTC. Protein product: CASSFGTVLAKNIQYF.